Listed below are T cell receptor beta chains from one sample, sequenced in a study of post-analysis software for immune sequencing data. TCRdb processed the PCR reads anew with MiXCR; each CDR3 protein has one entry. The sample lists roughly 800,000 distinct CDR3 sequences, roughly 50% seen once, with roughly 5.2% in the top ten. Sequencing input: blood. The source is a girl under 18 with multiple sclerosis. Both conserved end residues are part of each CDR3. A D gene is named only where the DNA matches it firmly. The listing skips clone size in some rows; elsewhere it reads once, few, many or a size class.

>12|TRBJ2-7|TRBV12-3/TRBV12-4|few|-
TGTGCCAGCACCCCTGACCTAGACGAGCAGTACTTC
CASTPDLDEQYF
>16|TRBJ2-7|TRBV7-3|few|TRBD2
TGTGCCAGCAGCTTAACGGGCTGGGACTATTCCTACGAGCAGTACTTC
CASSLTGWDYSYEQYF
>13|TRBJ1-1|TRBV7-9|-|-
TGTGCCGGGGGTGGCAGGCTGAACACTGAAGCTTTCTTT
CAGGGRLNTEAFF
>14|TRBJ2-3|TRBV29-1|-|-
TGCAGCGCTGCTGTGGACAGATACGCAGTACCCGAGTATTTT
CSAAVDRYAVPEYF
>15|TRBJ2-7|TRBV20-1|-|TRBD1
TGCAGTGCTAGCCTAGTGGACAGGGATCAAAACGAGCAGTACTTC
CSASLVDRDQNEQYF
>16|TRBJ2-3|TRBV5-5|-|-
TGTGCCAGCAGCCCGATCAGCGGGTTCAGCACAGATACGCAGTATTTT
CASSPISGFSTDTQYF
>14|TRBJ1-5|TRBV28|-|TRBD1
TGTGCCAGCAGTTTATACGGGACAGAGCACCCCCAGCATTTT
CASSLYGTEHPQHF
>16|TRBJ2-5|TRBV7-9|once|TRBD1
TGTGCCAGCAGCTATCCGGGACAGGGCAGTGAAGAGACCCAGTACTTC
CASSYPGQGSEETQYF
>12|TRBJ2-7|TRBV6-2/TRBV6-3|few|-
TGTGCCAGCAGTTACCCTCCCTACGAGCAGTACTTC
CASSYPPYEQYF
>16|TRBJ2-1|TRBV10-3|-|TRBD2
TGTGCCATCAGTGAGTCGACTAGCGGGACTTACAATGAGCAGTTCTTC
CAISESTSGTYNEQFF
>14|TRBJ2-1|TRBV20-1|few|-
TGCAGTGCTAGAGATGGGCGGCTATACAATGAGCAGTTCTTC
CSARDGRLYNEQFF
>13|TRBJ1-2|TRBV12-3/TRBV12-4|few|TRBD1
TGTGCCAGCAGTACAGACAGGGGAGAAGGCTACACCTTC
CASSTDRGEGYTF
>16|TRBJ2-5|TRBV4-3|few|TRBD1
TGCGCCAGCAGCCAAGATTTTGGGACAGGGTACAATGAGCAGTACTTC
CASSQDFGTGYNEQYF
>18|TRBJ2-3|TRBV4-2|-|-
TGTGCCAGCAGCCAAGAAGGGGCTAGCGCACCCCGCACAGATACGCAGTATTTT
CASSQEGASAPRTDTQYF
>17|TRBJ2-1|TRBV7-9|-|TRBD2
TGTGCCAGCAGCTTCACTAGCGGGAGTATCTCCTACAATGAGCAGTTCTTC
CASSFTSGSISYNEQFF
>15|TRBJ1-1|TRBV7-9|once|-
TGTGCCAGCAGGCCAAGGGAGTCGAGAGACACTGAAGCTTTCTTT
CASRPRESRDTEAFF
>17|TRBJ2-1|TRBV6-5|few|-
TGTGCCAGCAGTTACTCCGGGACATGGGTTTTCTACAATGAGCAGTTCTTC
CASSYSGTWVFYNEQFF
>15|TRBJ1-1|TRBV28|-|-
TGTGCCAGCAGGGTTCCGGGGGTGGTGAACACTGAAGCTTTCTTT
CASRVPGVVNTEAFF
>15|TRBJ1-2|TRBV4-3|few|-
TGCGCCAGCAGCCAAGGGGCGCTTGTTAACTATGGCTACACCTTC
CASSQGALVNYGYTF
>15|TRBJ1-5|TRBV15|few|TRBD1
TGTGCCACCAGCATAGACAGGGGTGTAGGGCAGCCCCAGCATTTT
CATSIDRGVGQPQHF
>15|TRBJ2-1|TRBV12-3/TRBV12-4|-|TRBD2
TGTGCCAGCAGCCCAACTAGCGGGAGCTTGAATGAGCAGTTCTTC
CASSPTSGSLNEQFF
>15|TRBJ1-6|TRBV9|-|-
TGTGCCAGCAGCGTAGGGTTTGGCTATAATTCACCCCTCCACTTT
CASSVGFGYNSPLHF
>14|TRBJ1-5|TRBV9|-|TRBD1
TGTGCCAGCAGCGCCGGGACAGCAGGTCAGCCCCAGCATTTT
CASSAGTAGQPQHF
>17|TRBJ2-1|TRBV7-2|-|-
TGTGCCAGCAGCCGGGTGGCTAGCTTTTCCCTGAGCAATGAGCAGTTCTTC
CASSRVASFSLSNEQFF
>13|TRBJ2-7|TRBV12-3/TRBV12-4|-|TRBD2
TGTGCCAGCAGTTTAAGACTAGCCGGCGAGCAGTACTTC
CASSLRLAGEQYF
>18|TRBJ2-3|TRBV29-1|few|TRBD2
TGCAGCGTTGACGGCCCCGCGGGGGGTAACAGCAGCACAGATACGCAGTATTTT
CSVDGPAGGNSSTDTQYF
>18|TRBJ2-3|TRBV7-2|-|-
TGTGCCAGCAGCTTAGCGAGGGCGGGAATCACTAGCACAGATACGCAGTATTTT
CASSLARAGITSTDTQYF
>11|TRBJ2-7|TRBV7-6|-|-
TGTGCCAGCAGCCGTCCCGACGAGCAGTACTTC
CASSRPDEQYF
>13|TRBJ2-3|TRBV28|once|-
TGTGCCAGCAGTTACGGGAGATGGGATACGCAGTATTTT
CASSYGRWDTQYF
>15|TRBJ2-3|TRBV11-2|-|-
TGTGCCAGCAGCTCTGGCCCTTTCCGGAGGGATACGCAGTATTTT
CASSSGPFRRDTQYF
>13|TRBJ2-7|TRBV20-1|once|TRBD1
TGCAGTGCTAACAGGGGGGAGAAGGCCGAGCAGTACTTC
CSANRGEKAEQYF
>16|TRBJ2-7|TRBV4-2|-|TRBD2
TGTGCCAGCAGCCAAGTGGCGGGGGAGGGCTTCAATGAGCAGTACTTC
CASSQVAGEGFNEQYF
>16|TRBJ2-7|TRBV6-6|few|-
TGTGCCAGCAGTTACTCGATACGACTTCCCCCCTACGAGCAGTACTTC
CASSYSIRLPPYEQYF
>12|TRBJ1-2|TRBV10-3|-|-
TGTGCCATCAGGGTTGGAACGGGTGGCTACACCTTC
CAIRVGTGGYTF
>13|TRBJ1-5|TRBV11-2|-|-
TGTGCCAACAGTCTTAATAGCAATCAGCCCCAGCATTTT
CANSLNSNQPQHF
>14|TRBJ2-7|TRBV20-1|-|-
TGCAGTACTAGTTCGGGCCCGTTGACCTACGAGCAGTACTTC
CSTSSGPLTYEQYF
>12|TRBJ2-1|TRBV7-2|few|TRBD1
TGTGCCAGCAGCTACCTCGGGACAGGTGGGACCTTC
CASSYLGTGGTF
>15|TRBJ2-7|TRBV24-1|once|TRBD1
TGTGCCACCAGTGATACAGGGGCTCCCGACTACGAGCAGTACTTC
CATSDTGAPDYEQYF
>17|TRBJ2-7|TRBV27|-|TRBD2
TGTGCCAGCAGTCCTCTAGGGACTAGCGGGAGTTTTTACGAGCAGTACTTC
CASSPLGTSGSFYEQYF
>13|TRBJ1-5|TRBV20-1|few|TRBD1
TGCAGTGCTCGAGAGGGGGCCAATCAGCCCCAGCATTTT
CSAREGANQPQHF
>14|TRBJ1-2|TRBV20-1|few|TRBD1
TGCAGTGCTAGAGGGAGAGGGACAGACTATGGCTACACCTTC
CSARGRGTDYGYTF
>12|TRBJ1-1|TRBV7-9|-|-
TGTGCCATAGGGGCGGAGAACACTGAAGCTTTCTTT
CAIGAENTEAFF
>12|TRBJ1-1|TRBV7-2|once|-
TGTGCCAGCAGCCTAGCGGTGACTGAAGCTTTCTTT
CASSLAVTEAFF
>15|TRBJ1-1|TRBV29-1|-|-
TGCAGCGTGCGTCAACAGGGCGCCCCCAGCCCTGAAGCTTTCTTT
CSVRQQGAPSPEAFF
>15|TRBJ2-7|TRBV4-2|few|TRBD1
TGTGCCAGCAGTATTGATGGACAGGGCTCCTACGAGCAGTACTTC
CASSIDGQGSYEQYF
>15|TRBJ1-2|TRBV6-6|few|-
TGTGCCAGCAGTTACGAGCGCCGAGGAGGCTATGGCTACACCTTC
CASSYERRGGYGYTF